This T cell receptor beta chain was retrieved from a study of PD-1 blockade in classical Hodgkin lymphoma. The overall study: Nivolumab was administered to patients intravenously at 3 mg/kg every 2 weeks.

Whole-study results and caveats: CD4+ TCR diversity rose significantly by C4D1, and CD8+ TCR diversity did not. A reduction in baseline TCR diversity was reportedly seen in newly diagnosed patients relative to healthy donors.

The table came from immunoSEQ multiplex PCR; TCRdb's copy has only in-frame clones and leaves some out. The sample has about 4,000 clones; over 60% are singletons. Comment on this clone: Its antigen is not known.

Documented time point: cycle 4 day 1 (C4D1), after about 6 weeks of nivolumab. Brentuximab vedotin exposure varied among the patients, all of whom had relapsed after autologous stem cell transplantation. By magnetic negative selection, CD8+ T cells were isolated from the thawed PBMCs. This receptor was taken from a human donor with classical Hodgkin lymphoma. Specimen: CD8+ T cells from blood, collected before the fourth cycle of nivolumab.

CDR3 in DNA: TGTGCCAGCAGCTTGGACAGACCAAACACTGAAGCTTTCTTT. Translated, it gives CASSLDRPNTEAFF. The chain employs TRBV7-9 and TRBJ1-1; possibly TRBD1 for D (6 bases). This CDR3 comprises 14 residues. CDR1 SEHNR and CDR2 FQNEAQ come from the germline V gene (reference sequence). Deletions cut 3 bases from V and 2 bases from J, with 10 bases between.